The 28 T cell receptor beta chains in this list originate from one sample, sequenced in a study of identical twins. TCRdb passed the 5' RACE reads through MiXCR, listing each CDR3 protein once. The sample yields 700,000 or so distinct CDR3 sequences, roughly 8% seen once. These sequences were also reported in another study, on yellow fever vaccine responses in identical twins.

The material sequenced was PBMCs. Receptor source: a woman between 18 and 30 years old in good health.

This clonotype was found many times. The V and J genes are TRBV20-1 and TRBJ2-3, with D unclear. From germline, CDR1 is DFQATT and CDR2 SNEGSKA (reference sequence). This CDR3 is 16 amino acids long. V dropped 1 base and J dropped 0 bases, with 14 bases sitting between them. CDR3 protein: CSARVIGFSSTDTQYF. The CDR3 coding sequence is TGCAGTGCTAGAGTCATCGGCTTTTCTAGCACAGATACGCAGTATTTT.

This clonotype has a count of ten or more. This sequence joins TRBV5-6 and TRBJ1-1, with D possibly matching TRBD1 (5 bases). The germline gives CDR1 SGHDT, CDR2 YYEEEE. Trimming pared 0 bases from V and 4 bases from J, leaving 10 bases between. The CDR3 has 14 amino acids. The CDR3 nucleotides are TGTGCCAGCAGCTTGGCTCAGGGAGTCACTGAAGCTTTCTTT. Translating gives CASSLAQGVTEAFF. Full variable domain (rest looked up from reference TRBV5-6 and TRBJ1-1): DAGVTQSPTHLIKTRGQQVTLRCSPKSGHDTVSWYQQALGQGPQFIFQYYEEEERQRGNFPDRFSGHQFPNYSSELNVNALLLGDSALYLCASSLAQGVTEAFFGQGTRLTVV.

The CDR3 DNA reads as TGTGCCAGCAGCCCCGGAGGCAGGGCGCATGGCTACACCTTC. As protein: CASSPGGRAHGYTF. V and J are TRBV7-8 and TRBJ1-2; D is possibly TRBD1 (5 bases). Germline V gene data show CDR1 as SGHVS and CDR2 as FQNEAQ. The CDR3 totals 14 residues. V lost 5 bases, J lost 6 bases, and 16 bases lay in between.

This chain joins TRBV10-3 and TRBJ2-7, with 9 bases identical to TRBD1. The V segment lost 5 bases and the J segment 4 bases; nucleotides outside the gene matches: 9. The V gene's germline CDR1 is ENHRY and CDR2 SYGVKD. This CDR3 spans 15 amino acids. The CDR3 protein is CAISFSGTGTYEQYF. CDR3 coding DNA: TGTGCCATCAGTTTCTCCGGGACAGGGACATACGAGCAGTACTTC.

This chain uses TRBV4-3 with TRBJ2-3, with D tentatively TRBD1 or TRBD2 (6 bases each). CDR1 is LGHNA, CDR2 YSLEER, per germline. V was clipped by 4 bases and J by 2 bases, with 10 bases between them. The CDR3 sequence is 14 residues long. CDR3 bases: TGCGCCAGCAGCCCGGGGGCTTTCACAGATACGCAGTATTTT. As protein: CASSPGAFTDTQYF.

This clonotype was found a few times. The chain links TRBV6-5 to TRBJ1-6; TRBD1 agrees at 7 bases. Germline V gene data show CDR1 as MNHEY and CDR2 as SVGAGI. With 2 bases clipped from V and 1 base from J, the junction kept 5 bases outside the gene matches. CDR3 length: 17 residues. The CDR3 loop is CASSYQTGQSYNSPLHF. The DNA for the CDR3 is TGTGCCAGCAGTTACCAGACAGGGCAGTCCTATAATTCACCCCTCCACTTT.

The sample holds a few counts of this clonotype. The chain has TRBV20-1 and TRBJ2-1; D call uncertain. The CDR3 runs 11 residues. Germline V gene lookup returns CDR1 DFQATT and CDR2 SNEGSKA (reference sequence). The ends were cut back, 6 bases at V and 10 bases at J, with 13 bases in the middle. The CDR3 loop reads CSAQERKEQFF. The CDR3 region has the DNA TGCAGTGCCCAGGAAAGGAAAGAGCAGTTCTTC.

Only a few counts were recorded for this clonotype. The chain is built from TRBV28 and TRBJ1-1; D is undetermined. Trimming removed 2 bases at V and 8 bases at J, with 6 bases between. Germline lookup yields CDR1 MDHEN and CDR2 SYDVKM. The CDR3 extends over 11 amino acids. The CDR3 region is CASSLMTEAFF. The CDR3 DNA sequence: TGTGCCAGCAGTTTAATGACAGAAGCTTTCTTT.

The gene calls are TRBV6-1 and TRBJ2-5; TRBD2 matches 7 bases. Germline V gene data show CDR1 as MNHNS and CDR2 as SASEGT. V was pared by 5 bases and J by 4 bases, with 13 bases of the junction left unmatched. The CDR3 consists of 16 residues. The CDR3 loop reads CASSTYGGGPSETQYF. The DNA of the CDR3 is TGTGCCAGCAGTACCTATGGGGGAGGGCCCTCAGAGACCCAGTACTTC.

This clonotype occurred a few times. This chain joins TRBV9 and TRBJ2-1, with D perhaps TRBD2 (7 bases). Looked up from germline, CDR1 is SGDLS and CDR2 is YYNGEE. V shed 3 bases and J shed 7 bases, with 11 bases lying between them. CDR3 length equals 13 residues. DNA of the CDR3: TGTGCCAGCAGCGAGGGGAGGGGGAATGAGCAGTTCTTC. Its translation is CASSEGRGNEQFF.

The chain links TRBV20-1 to TRBJ2-1; possibly TRBD1 for D (6 bases). The CDR3 contains 15 residues. CDR1 and CDR2 from the germline V gene are DFQATT and SNEGSKA (reference sequence). V dropped 3 bases and J dropped 0 bases, with 12 bases sitting between them. DNA for the CDR3: TGCAGTGCTAGGCAGGGGCTTAGCTCCTACAATGAGCAGTTCTTC. It is translated as CSARQGLSSYNEQFF.

This clonotype was counted many times. CDR3 in amino acids: CASSRTSGNSYNEQFF. In nucleotides, the CDR3 is TGCGCCAGCAGCCGGACTAGCGGAAATTCCTACAATGAGCAGTTCTTC. This chain joins TRBV5-1 and TRBJ2-1; TRBD2 aligns across 10 bases. The V segment lost 4 bases and the J segment 1 base; nucleotides outside the gene matches: 5. The CDR3 is made up of 16 amino acids. Germline V lookup: CDR1 SGHRS, CDR2 YFSETQ.

At least ten counts were recorded for this clonotype. This sequence joins TRBV15 and TRBJ2-2; D could derive from TRBD1 or TRBD2 (5 bases each). CDR3 length: 15 amino acids. Trimming stripped 3 bases from V and 5 bases from J, with 13 bases between. Germline V gene lookup returns CDR1 LNHNV and CDR2 YYDKDF (reference sequence). As DNA, the CDR3 is TGTGCCACCAGCAGTGTCGGGGCAGGAACCGGGGAGCTGTTTTTT. Protein: CATSSVGAGTGELFF.

CDR3 DNA sequence: TGCAGTGCTGCCCCGGGACTAGCCTACGAGCAGTACTTC. Translating it yields CSAAPGLAYEQYF. The gene calls are TRBV20-1 and TRBJ2-7, with 8 positions matching TRBD2. CDR1 is DFQATT and CDR2 is SNEGSKA in the germline V gene (reference sequence). Trimming at V came to 5 bases and at J to 2 bases, leaving 5 bases not matched to a gene. This CDR3 has 13 amino acids.

The V gene is TRBV11-2, the J gene TRBJ2-6; 8 nucleotides match TRBD1. The CDR3 runs to 22 residues. V was clipped by 0 bases and J by 0 bases; unmatched bases: 16. Germline CDR1 and CDR2: SGHAT and FQNNGV. The CDR3 loop is CASSLESLDRENFLSGANVLTF. CDR3 sequence (DNA): TGTGCCAGCAGCTTAGAAAGTCTGGACAGGGAAAATTTCCTCTCTGGGGCCAACGTCCTGACTTTC. The full variable domain, with the rest looked up from reference TRBV11-2 and TRBJ2-6, is EAGVAQSPRYKIIEKRQSVAFWCNPISGHATLYWYQQILGQGPKLLIQFQNNGVVDDSQLPKDRFSAERLKGVDSTLKIQPAKLEDSAVYLCASSLESLDRENFLSGANVLTFGAGSRLTVL.

This clonotype occurred many times. The CDR3 spells CASSSSGVETQYF. CDR3 nucleotide sequence: TGTGCCAGCAGCTCCTCGGGAGTTGAGACCCAGTACTTC. The chain combines TRBV27 with TRBJ2-5; TRBD2 is a possible D gene (6 bases). The V end was cut by 6 bases, the J end by 5 bases, with 13 bases between. The CDR3 consists of 13 residues. Germline V gene data show CDR1 as MNHEY and CDR2 as SMNVEV (reference sequence).

This chain uses TRBV12-3 or TRBV12-4 with TRBJ2-3; the match to TRBD1 covers 9 bases. The V segment lost 3 bases and the J segment 6 bases; nucleotides outside the gene matches: 10. The CDR3 is 16 residues long. CDR3 coding DNA: TGTGCCAGCAGTTTTAGGGCAGGGACAGGGACCGATACGCAGTATTTT. This codes for CASSFRAGTGTDTQYF.

The V gene is TRBV28, the J gene TRBJ2-7; D is possibly TRBD1 (6 bases). This CDR3 comprises 14 residues. In germline, CDR1 is MDHEN, CDR2 SYDVKM. V gave up 6 bases and J gave up 4 bases, with 16 bases separating them. The CDR3 region is CASRLGGSAYEQYF. In DNA, the CDR3 is TGTGCCAGCAGACTAGGGGGATCGGCTTACGAGCAGTACTTC.

V usage is TRBV27 and J usage is TRBJ1-2; 8 nucleotides agree with TRBD1. CDR3 length equals 18 residues. CDR1 and CDR2 from the germline V gene are MNHEY and SMNVEV (reference sequence). V trimming: 4 bases; J trimming: 0 bases; junction bases outside the gene matches: 13. CDR3 loop: CASSSFGQGPIANYGYTF. CDR3 DNA: TGTGCCAGCAGTTCCTTCGGACAGGGCCCTATAGCTAACTATGGCTACACCTTC.

This chain connects TRBV20-1 to TRBJ2-3; 7 nucleotides agree with TRBD2. Unmatched junction bases numbered 8, after V lost 6 bases and J lost 2 bases. The length of the CDR3 is 14 residues. Per germline, CDR1 DFQATT and CDR2 SNEGSKA (reference sequence). The CDR3 coding sequence is TGCAGTGCAAGTGATGGGGGGGTCACAGATACGCAGTATTTT. Protein product: CSASDGGVTDTQYF.

The chain combines TRBV20-1 with TRBJ2-5, with TRBD1 as a possible D gene (6 bases). CDR3 length equals 14 residues. CDR1 and CDR2 from the germline V gene are DFQATT and SNEGSKA (reference sequence). V shed 0 bases and J shed 5 bases, with 13 bases lying between them. The CDR3 region has the DNA TGCAGTGCTAGAGACCCGTTGGGGGCGGAGACCCAGTACTTC. Protein product: CSARDPLGAETQYF.

This chain's CDR3 is CAISSRDRGREQYF. CDR3 DNA sequence: TGTGCCATCAGTTCCCGGGACAGGGGTCGAGAGCAGTACTTC. This chain connects TRBV10-3 to TRBJ2-7; the match to TRBD1 covers 10 bases. V lost 5 bases, J lost 7 bases, and 8 bases stayed unmatched. The length of the CDR3 is 14 residues. Looked up from germline, CDR1 is ENHRY and CDR2 is SYGVKD.

This clonotype was recorded many times. This chain links TRBV28 with TRBJ2-7; TRBD1 aligns across 10 bases. Germline CDR1 is MDHEN and CDR2 is SYDVKM. This CDR3 is built from 15 residues. The ends lost 6 bases at V and 1 base at J; junction bases unmatched: 6. The DNA for the CDR3 is TGTGCCAGCAGCCAATGGACAGGGGGTTCCTACGAGCAGTACTTC. Its protein product is CASSQWTGGSYEQYF.

This clonotype occurred a few times. The V call is TRBV6-6, the J call TRBJ1-1, with D tentatively TRBD1 (6 bases). Trimming shortened V by 5 bases and J by 4 bases, and 8 bases separated the two germline ends. This CDR3 contains 12 residues. CDR1 and CDR2 (germline): MNHNY, SVGAGI (reference sequence). The CDR3 protein is CASSKDSTEAFF. The DNA of the CDR3 is TGTGCCAGCAGTAAGGACAGCACTGAAGCTTTCTTT.

The chain has TRBV20-1 and TRBJ2-2; TRBD2 matches 7 bases. The trim removed 3 bases at V and 5 bases at J, leaving 9 bases unmatched. Germline CDR1 and CDR2: DFQATT and SNEGSKA (reference sequence). This CDR3 is built from 15 residues. CDR3 in amino acids: CSASQAGYGTGELFF. CDR3 nucleotides: TGCAGTGCTAGTCAAGCGGGGTATGGGACCGGGGAGCTGTTTTTT.

The rearrangement joins TRBV7-9 to TRBJ1-3, with D perhaps TRBD1 (5 bases). V gave up 5 bases and J gave up 4 bases, with 12 bases separating them. This CDR3 comprises 14 residues. Germline V gene data show CDR1 as SEHNR and CDR2 as FQNEAQ (reference sequence). The chain's CDR3 is CASSRWDGGNTIYF. CDR3 nucleotides: TGTGCCAGCAGCCGGTGGGACGGCGGAAACACCATATATTTT.

The chain couples TRBV3-1 to TRBJ2-7; TRBD2 is a possible D gene (5 bases). With 4 bases removed from V and 1 base from J, the gap between germline ends came to 14 bases. CDR1 and CDR2 (germline): LGHDT, YNNKEL (reference sequence). The CDR3 runs 15 residues. In DNA, the CDR3 is TGTGCCAGCAGCCTTAGATTGAGGAGGTCCTACGAGCAGTACTTC. Amino acid sequence: CASSLRLRRSYEQYF.

This clonotype has ten or more counts. V and J are TRBV28 and TRBJ1-1; 7 positions agree with TRBD1. Unmatched junction bases numbered 8, after V lost 6 bases and J lost 7 bases. The CDR3 sequence is 13 residues long. Germline assignment: CDR1 MDHEN and CDR2 SYDVKM. The CDR3 DNA reads TGTGCCAGCAGCCAGGGGGGGGGAATTGAAGCTTTCTTT. As protein: CASSQGGGIEAFF.